This passage covers 8 T cell receptor beta chains from one sample sequenced in a study of tumor and adjacent non-tumor tissue in lung cancer. The template was RNA from unsorted bulk tissue. Three rounds of nested PCR, following a modified ARM-PCR protocol, produced the TCRbeta library. MiXCR was run by TCRdb on the multiplex PCR reads, yielding one entry per CDR3 protein. The sample lists approximately 65,000 distinct CDR3 sequences, about three fifths occurring once. Material for sequencing was lung tumor tissue. These receptors were collected from a man between 45 and 60 years old with non-small cell lung cancer.

Concerning this clonotype: It may be a read error: a sequence one base away is much more abundant. The chain has TRBV10-3 and TRBJ2-7, with TRBD1 matching 9 bases. Germline CDR1 ENHRY, CDR2 SYGVKD. The V gene end was trimmed by 6 bases and the J gene end by 2 bases; junction bases not matched to a gene: 5. The CDR3 has 14 amino acids. CDR3 sequence (DNA): TGTGCCATCAGCGTGAGACAGGGGGCCTACGAGCAGTACTTC. Protein product: CAISVRQGAYEQYF.

Of note for this clonotype: A read error may be the cause here, since a much bigger clone is one base away. The chain links TRBV5-1 to TRBJ2-1, with 8 bases fitting TRBD1. The CDR3 has 14 amino acids. Germline V gene lookup returns CDR1 SGHRS and CDR2 YFSETQ. The CDR3 is CASSRGQAYNEKFF. The DNA for the CDR3 is TGCGCCAGCAGCCGGGGACAGGCCTACAATGAGAAGTTCTTC. Drawing the rest from reference TRBV5-1 and TRBJ2-1, the complete variable domain is KAGVTQTPRYLIKTRGQQVTLSCSPISGHRSVSWYQQTPGQGLQFLFEYFSETQRNKGNFPGRFSGRQFSNSRSEMNVSTLELGDSALYLCASSRGQAYNEKFFGPGTRLTVL.

A word on this clonotype: The junction departs from the called germline gene at one end, perhaps through a read error. The J gene is TRBJ1-1, the V gene TRBV5-1; D may be TRBD1 (5 bases). Germline CDR1 and CDR2: SGHRS and YFSETQ. The CDR3 sequence is 16 residues long. CDR3 residues: CASSLDLQGRRIEVFF. Here the CDR3 DNA reads TGCGCCAGCAGCTTGGACCTCCAGGGACGGCGTATTGAAGTTTTCTTT.

CDR3 sequence (DNA): TGTGCCAGCTGTCTCGGGAGGTTCCCCTACAATGAGCAGTTCTTC. As protein: CASCLGRFPYNEQFF. The V and J genes are TRBV28 and TRBJ2-1, with 7 bases aligning to TRBD2. Germline V gene lookup returns CDR1 MDHEN and CDR2 SYDVKM. The V and J ends lost 8 bases and 2 bases, in that order; junction bases with no gene match: 9. CDR3 length: 15 residues.

For this clonotype: At one end the junction does not follow the germline gene, possibly because of a read error. The CDR3 sequence is CASSQFLYRLGTDTQYF. CDR3 nucleotides: TGTGCCAGCAGCCAGTTCCTGTACAGGCTAGGCACAGATACGCAATATTTT. This chain uses TRBV4-2 with TRBJ2-3; maybe TRBD1 (5 bases). This CDR3 comprises 17 residues. Germline V CDR1 and CDR2: LGHNA, YNFKEQ.

This clonotype has ten or more counts. The CDR3 loop reads CASSRDDRGLNEKLFF. The CDR3, as DNA: TGCGCCAGCAGCCGGGACGACAGGGGGCTAAATGAAAAACTGTTTTTT. V usage is TRBV4-1 and J usage is TRBJ1-4, with 10 positions matching TRBD1. This CDR3 contains 16 residues. V was pared by 4 bases and J by 5 bases, with 7 bases of the junction left unmatched. Germline V gives CDR1 MGHRA, CDR2 YSYEKL.

This clonotype was picked up one time. The germline gene is not matched at one end of the junction; a read error may be the cause. The rearrangement links TRBV4-2 to TRBJ2-7; the D gene is possibly TRBD2 (6 bases). Germline loops: CDR1 LGHNA, CDR2 YNFKEQ. The CDR3 consists of 14 residues. CDR3 nucleotides: TGTGCCAGCAGCCAAACACTACCGGACTACGAACAGTATTTC. Translated, it gives CASSQTLPDYEQYF.

About this clonotype: At one boundary the junction diverges from the germline segment, which might be a read error. The chain couples TRBV11-2 to TRBJ2-3; D is perhaps TRBD1 or TRBD2 (6 bases each). The germline V gene has CDR1 SGHAT and CDR2 FQNNGV. The CDR3 has 15 amino acids. The CDR3 DNA is TGTGCCAACAGCTTAGTAGCCGGGGGCACAGATAGGCAGTATTTT. Its translation is CANSLVAGGTDRQYF.